This is a list of T cell receptor beta chains from one sample in a study of T-cell memory formation after mild COVID-19. TCRdb reprocessed the 5' RACE reads via MiXCR and lists one record per CDR3 protein. Among 140,000 or so distinct CDR3 sequences listed, about 6% were seen once. Source material: PBMCs or a T cell subset sorted from them (not recorded which). The receptors were sampled from an adult woman who had mild COVID-19 (a few samples of this study predate the infection). Cell type and time point are not known. Each CDR3 is given with its conserved first and last residue. Fields, in order: V gene, J gene, clone size, D gene, CDR3 DNA, CDR3 protein. D genes are given only for firm matches. Clone size is not always given. Where it is, it says once, few, many or a class for expanded clones.

TRBV5-5,TRBJ1-2,few,NA,TGTGCCAGCAGCTTGGAGAGAATAGCTAACTATGGCTACACCTTC,CASSLERIANYGYTF
TRBV5-1,TRBJ2-5,NA,NA,TGCGCCAGCAGCTTCAGTGACAGCCGCCAAGAGACCCAGTACTTC,CASSFSDSRQETQYF
TRBV30,TRBJ2-2,few,TRBD1,TGTGCCTGGAGTCCGGGACAGGGGGATTATGGGGAGCTGTTTTTT,CAWSPGQGDYGELFF
TRBV5-1,TRBJ1-1,many,NA,TGCGCCAGCAGCTGGGGGCAGGGAAACACTGAAGCTTTCTTT,CASSWGQGNTEAFF
TRBV6-5,TRBJ2-7,NA,NA,TGTGCCAGCAGTGGGCTCGGGACTCCGTCCTACGAGCAGTACTTC,CASSGLGTPSYEQYF
TRBV5-6,TRBJ2-1,many,NA,TGTGCCAGCAGCTTGGTTGCCAATGAGCAGTTCTTC,CASSLVANEQFF
TRBV12-3/TRBV12-4,TRBJ1-1,few,NA,TGTGCCAGCAGTGCGCAACAGGTTTCGACTGAAGCTTTCTTT,CASSAQQVSTEAFF
TRBV9,TRBJ2-3,many,TRBD2,TGTGCCAGCAGCGTAGACGGGACTAGCGATGTGCTTAGCACAGATACGCAGTATTTT,CASSVDGTSDVLSTDTQYF
TRBV5-1,TRBJ2-3,many,NA,TGCGCCAGCAGCTCGAAGGTCACAGATACGCAGTATTTT,CASSSKVTDTQYF
TRBV12-3/TRBV12-4,TRBJ2-1,many,TRBD2,TGTGCCAGCAGGACAAAGCGGGAGGGCCTGGGGCGGCTCGGTGAGCAGTTCTTC,CASRTKREGLGRLGEQFF
TRBV7-2,TRBJ2-7,NA,TRBD2,TGTGCCAGCAGCTTATGGGGGACTACTAACTACGAGCAGTACTTC,CASSLWGTTNYEQYF
TRBV5-1,TRBJ2-5,NA,NA,TGCGCCAGCAATATCGACGGGACTCAGGAAGAGACCCAGTACTTC,CASNIDGTQEETQYF
TRBV30,TRBJ2-6,NA,NA,TGTGCCTGTTTAACGAGACGTGGGGCCAACGTCCTGACTTTC,CACLTRRGANVLTF
TRBV3-1,TRBJ2-1,many,TRBD2,TGTGCCAGCAGCCAAGATATTAGAAGCGGGGGGAGGAATGAGCAGTTCTTC,CASSQDIRSGGRNEQFF
TRBV5-5,TRBJ1-2,many,TRBD1,TGTGCCAGCAGCTTAACAGGGGACCTAGGTTGCACCTTC,CASSLTGDLGCTF
TRBV7-2,TRBJ2-1,many,NA,TGTGCCAGCAGCTTAGAACTCGGGGAGCAGTTCTTC,CASSLELGEQFF
TRBV5-1,TRBJ1-2,many,NA,TGCGCCAGCAGCTCGGGAGTTTATGGCTACACCTTC,CASSSGVYGYTF
TRBV7-9,TRBJ2-1,NA,TRBD2,TGTGCCAGCAGCCCCCTGGCGGGAGGGTCCTACAATGAGCAGTTCTTC,CASSPLAGGSYNEQFF
TRBV12-3/TRBV12-4,TRBJ1-1,few,NA,TGTGCCAGCAGCCTGACAGTCCCTTTGGCTGAAGCTTTCTTT,CASSLTVPLAEAFF
TRBV20-1,TRBJ2-7,NA,NA,TGCAGTGCTAGAGAGGCGGTGGGGGAGCAGTACTTC,CSAREAVGEQYF
TRBV4-1,TRBJ1-5,few,NA,TGCGCCAGCAGCCAAGAGGGCAGGGGAAGCAATCAGCCCCAGCATTTT,CASSQEGRGSNQPQHF
TRBV30,TRBJ2-7,many,TRBD2,TGTGCCTGGAGTAACGGACTAGCGGTATCCTACGAGCAGTACTTC,CAWSNGLAVSYEQYF
TRBV11-2,TRBJ1-2,few,NA,TGTGCCAGCAGCCCCGCGGACTATGGCTACACCTTC,CASSPADYGYTF
TRBV2,TRBJ1-1,few,NA,TGTGCCAGCAGTGTTGGTTCAGTTCGGAACACTGAAGCTTTCTTT,CASSVGSVRNTEAFF
TRBV9,TRBJ2-5,NA,NA,TGTGCCAGCAGTGTCTCTTGGCTTGGGGAGACCCAGTACTTC,CASSVSWLGETQYF